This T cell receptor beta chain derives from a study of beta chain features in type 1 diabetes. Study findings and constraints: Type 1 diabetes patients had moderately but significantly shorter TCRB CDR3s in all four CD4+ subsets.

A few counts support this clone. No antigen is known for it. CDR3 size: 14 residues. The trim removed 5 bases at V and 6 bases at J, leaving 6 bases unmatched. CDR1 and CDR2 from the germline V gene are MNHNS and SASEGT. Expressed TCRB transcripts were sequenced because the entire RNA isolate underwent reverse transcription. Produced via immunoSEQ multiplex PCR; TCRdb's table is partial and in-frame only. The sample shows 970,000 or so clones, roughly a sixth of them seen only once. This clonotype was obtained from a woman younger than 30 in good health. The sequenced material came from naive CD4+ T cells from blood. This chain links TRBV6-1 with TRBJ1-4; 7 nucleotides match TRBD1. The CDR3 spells CASSLTGDDEKLFF. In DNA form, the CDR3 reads TGTGCCAGCAGTCTTACAGGGGACGATGAAAAACTGTTTTTT.